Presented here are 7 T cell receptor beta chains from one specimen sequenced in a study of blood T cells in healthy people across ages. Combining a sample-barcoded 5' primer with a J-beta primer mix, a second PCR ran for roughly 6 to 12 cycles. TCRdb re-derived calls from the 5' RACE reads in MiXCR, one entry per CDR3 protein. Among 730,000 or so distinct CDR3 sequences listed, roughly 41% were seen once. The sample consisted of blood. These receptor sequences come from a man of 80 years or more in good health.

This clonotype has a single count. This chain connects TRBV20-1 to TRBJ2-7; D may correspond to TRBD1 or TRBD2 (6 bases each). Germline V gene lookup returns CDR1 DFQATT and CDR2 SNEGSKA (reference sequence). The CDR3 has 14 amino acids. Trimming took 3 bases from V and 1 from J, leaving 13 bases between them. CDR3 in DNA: TGCAGTGCTAGTTCTAGGGGGAGGTCCTACGAGCAGTACTTC. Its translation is CSASSRGRSYEQYF.

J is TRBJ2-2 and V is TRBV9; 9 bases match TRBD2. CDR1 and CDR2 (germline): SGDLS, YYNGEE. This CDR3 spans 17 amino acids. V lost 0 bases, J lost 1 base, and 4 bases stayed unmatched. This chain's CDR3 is CASSVVAGGLNTGELFF. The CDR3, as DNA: TGTGCCAGCAGCGTAGTTGCGGGAGGGCTGAACACCGGGGAGCTGTTTTTT.

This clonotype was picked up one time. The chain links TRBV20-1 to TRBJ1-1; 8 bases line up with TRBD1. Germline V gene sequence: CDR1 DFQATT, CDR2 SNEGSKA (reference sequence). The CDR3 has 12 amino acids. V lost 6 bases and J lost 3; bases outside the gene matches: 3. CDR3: CSASDRDTEAFF. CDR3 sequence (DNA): TGCAGTGCCTCGGACAGGGACACTGAAGCTTTCTTT.

The CDR3 DNA reads as TGTGCCAGCAGTTACCGACTAGCGGGAGAGGACAATGAGCAGTTCTTC. Translated, it gives CASSYRLAGEDNEQFF. This sequence joins TRBV6-5 and TRBJ2-1; 12 nucleotides line up with TRBD2. Trimming took 2 bases from V and 5 from J; bases not matched to a gene: 4. Germline CDR1 is MNHEY and CDR2 is SVGAGI. The CDR3 is 16 amino acids.

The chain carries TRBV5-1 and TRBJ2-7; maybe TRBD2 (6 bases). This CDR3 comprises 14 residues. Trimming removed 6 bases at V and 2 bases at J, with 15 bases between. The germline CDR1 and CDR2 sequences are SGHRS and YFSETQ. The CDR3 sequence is CASMGGSRPYEQYF. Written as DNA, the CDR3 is TGCGCCAGCATGGGAGGCAGCCGTCCCTACGAGCAGTACTTC.

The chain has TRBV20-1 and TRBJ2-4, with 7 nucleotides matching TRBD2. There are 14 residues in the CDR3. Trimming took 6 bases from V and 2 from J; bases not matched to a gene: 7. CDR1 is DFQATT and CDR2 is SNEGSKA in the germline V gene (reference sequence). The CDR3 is CSAGASGTKNIQYF. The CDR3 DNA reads TGCAGTGCCGGGGCGAGCGGGACCAAAAACATTCAGTACTTC.

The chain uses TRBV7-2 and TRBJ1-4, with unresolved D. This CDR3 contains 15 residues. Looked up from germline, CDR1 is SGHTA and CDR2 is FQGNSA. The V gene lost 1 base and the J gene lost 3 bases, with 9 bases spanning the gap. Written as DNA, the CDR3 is TGTGCCAGCAGCTTAGGGGGAACAGCTAATGAAAAACTGTTTTTT. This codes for CASSLGGTANEKLFF.